Listed below are T cell receptor beta chains from one sample, sequenced in a study of blood T cell repertoires in COVID-19. Data came from immunoSEQ multiplex PCR; TCRdb stores just in-frame clones and leaves some out. The sample has hundreds of thousands of clones; roughly 90% are singletons. The specimen sequenced was PBMCs or T cells enriched from blood (not recorded which). The receptor set was obtained from a man in his sixties who had recovered from COVID-19. Each CDR3 is given with its conserved first and last residue. Fields, in order: D gene, J gene, V gene, clone size, CDR3 DNA, CDR3 protein. D genes are given only for firm matches. Expanded clones get a size class; other rows say once, few or many, or leave the size out.

TRBD1 TRBJ2-3 TRBV2 once TGTGCCAGCAGGGACAGGGTTGCTAGTACGCAGTATTTT CASRDRVASTQYF
TRBD1 TRBJ1-1 TRBV11-2 NA TGTGCCAGCAGCCCTTCACCGGGACAGGGGGACACTGAAGCTTTCTTT CASSPSPGQGDTEAFF
NA TRBJ1-5 TRBV20-1 NA TGCAGTGCTAGTCTGGGGCCTAGCAATCAGCCCCAGCATTTT CSASLGPSNQPQHF
TRBD1 TRBJ1-3 TRBV2 NA TGTGCCAGCTGGGGACAGCCGGGAAACACCATATATTTT CASWGQPGNTIYF
TRBD2 TRBJ2-7 TRBV30 NA TGTGCCTGGAGTGTTTGCTTGACTAGCGGGTGCAGAAACGAGCAGTACTTC CAWSVCLTSGCRNEQYF
TRBD2 TRBJ2-1 TRBV28 NA TGTGCCAGTCTGGTGGGAGGGCCATACAATGAGCAGTTCTTC CASLVGGPYNEQFF
NA TRBJ1-5 TRBV27 NA NA CASSSSTGGANQPQHF
NA TRBJ2-3 TRBV6-2/TRBV6-3 NA TGTGCCAGCAGTTACCCAGGGGGCACAGATACGCAGTATTTT CASSYPGGTDTQYF
NA TRBJ1-1 TRBV6-5 NA TGTGCCAGCAGTTACTCGGCGAACACTGAAGCTTTCTTT CASSYSANTEAFF
NA TRBJ1-2 TRBV24-1 NA TGTGCCACCAGTGACAGTTCAACCAACTATGGCTACACCTTC CATSDSSTNYGYTF
TRBD2 TRBJ2-3 TRBV7-2 NA TGTGCCAGCAGCCAGCTACTAGCGGGAGTAACAGATACGCAGTATTTT CASSQLLAGVTDTQYF
TRBD2 TRBJ2-1 TRBV3-1/TRBV3-2 NA TGTGCCAGCAGCCAAGTAACTAGCGGGGGGAATGAGCAGTTCTTC CASSQVTSGGNEQFF
TRBD1 TRBJ1-3 TRBV10-3 NA TGTGCCATCAGTGAGTCGGGACAGGGGCGAGGAAACACCATATATTTT CAISESGQGRGNTIYF
TRBD2 TRBJ2-2 TRBV7-3 NA TGTGCCAGCAGCCCCTCGGGGGGGGCCGGGGAGCTGTTTTTT CASSPSGGAGELFF
NA TRBJ1-2 TRBV21-1 NA TGTGCCAGCAGCAAAGTAGGGGGACAGACCCGTGGGTATGGCTACACCTTC CASSKVGGQTRGYGYTF
TRBD1 TRBJ2-7 TRBV30 NA TGTGCCTGGAACAGGGGCTCCTACGAGCAGTACTTC CAWNRGSYEQYF